What follows are 27 T cell receptor beta chains derived from one specimen sequenced in a study of blood T cell repertoires in COVID-19. Sequenced by immunoSEQ multiplex PCR; TCRdb stores in-frame clones only, minus some. In the table there are 350,000 to 400,000 clones, more than 85% of which are singletons. Sequenced material: PBMCs or T cells enriched from blood (not recorded which). All receptors derive from a woman in her 40s who had been exposed to COVID-19.

This chain links TRBV27 with TRBJ2-5; TRBD2 is a possible D gene (6 bases). Germline V gene sequence: CDR1 MNHEY, CDR2 SMNVEV (reference sequence). This CDR3 has 15 residues. Trimming stripped 4 bases from V and 5 bases from J, with 17 bases between. CDR3 loop: CASSSLGTPTETQYF. CDR3 DNA: TGTGCCAGCAGTTCCCTCGGGACTCCCACCGAGACCCAGTACTTC.

The CDR3 sequence is CASSESRTGHDGYTF. The CDR3 nucleotides read TGCGCCAGCAGTGAGTCCCGGACAGGGCACGATGGCTACACCTTC. This chain links TRBV10-2 with TRBJ1-2; 8 bases fit TRBD1. Germline V gene data show CDR1 as WSHSY and CDR2 as SAAADI. V lost 0 bases to trimming and J lost 6 bases; unmatched junction nucleotides: 6. The CDR3 is 15 amino acids.

The rearrangement joins TRBV24-1 to TRBJ2-1; 10 bases align to TRBD1. Germline assignment: CDR1 KGHDR and CDR2 SFDVKD. The CDR3 contains 15 residues. The V and J ends lost 5 bases and 7 bases, in that order; junction bases with no gene match: 7. The CDR3, as DNA: TGTGCCACCAGTGCCTGGGACAGGGGAGGGAATGAGCAGTTCTTC. Amino acid sequence: CATSAWDRGGNEQFF.

This clone was seen just once. The chain couples TRBV14 to TRBJ1-6; 7 bases line up with TRBD1. Germline CDR1 reads SGHDN; CDR2 reads FVKESK. With V trimmed by 0 bases and J by 9 bases, 14 bases remained unmatched. The CDR3 has 18 amino acids. The CDR3 spells CASSQDRGRPGYFSPLHF. CDR3 coding DNA: TGTGCCAGCAGCCAAGATAGGGGGCGGCCAGGGTATTTTTCACCCCTCCACTTT.

The chain's CDR3 is CASSRPSGGGRPYGYTF. CDR3 nucleotides: TGTGCCAGTAGTCGGCCTTCAGGGGGCGGTCGTCCCTATGGCTACACCTTC. The V call is TRBV19, the J call TRBJ1-2; 8 nucleotides line up with TRBD1. CDR1 and CDR2 from the germline V gene are LNHDA and SQIVND (reference sequence). Trimming cost V 5 bases and J 4 bases; bases outside gene matches: 15. The CDR3 length is 17 residues.

The chain links TRBV12-3 or TRBV12-4 to TRBJ2-2; maybe TRBD1 (5 bases). Trimming pared 5 bases from V and 7 bases from J, leaving 11 bases between. The CDR3 contains 13 residues. The CDR3 bases are TGTGCCAGCAGTGCGCAGGGAATCGGGGAGCTGTTTTTT. Translated: CASSAQGIGELFF.

The chain couples TRBV27 to TRBJ1-2, with D hard to call. V dropped 7 bases and J dropped 7 bases, with 19 bases sitting between them. CDR1 is MNHEY, CDR2 SMNVEV, per germline (reference sequence). The CDR3 covers 14 residues. This CDR3 reads CASTASGREGGYTF. The CDR3 DNA is TGTGCCAGCACAGCCTCGGGGAGGGAGGGTGGCTACACCTTC.

The J gene is TRBJ2-7, the V gene TRBV11-3; D is unresolved. Germline V gene lookup returns CDR1 SGHNT and CDR2 YENEEA. This CDR3 spans 11 amino acids. Trimming removed 4 bases from V and 3 bases from J, with 4 bases in between. DNA of the CDR3: TGTGCCAGCAGCTCTCTCTACGAGCAGTACTTC. This encodes CASSSLYEQYF.

The chain is built from TRBV6-5 and TRBJ1-1; weak D call: TRBD1 (6 bases). The germline gives CDR1 MNHEY, CDR2 SVGAGI. V lost 8 bases and J 4 bases, leaving 11 bases between the germline ends. This CDR3 comprises 12 residues. CDR3 sequence reads: CASYRVGTEAFF. CDR3 nucleotides: TGTGCCAGCTACAGGGTCGGCACTGAAGCTTTCTTT.

V is TRBV4-1 and J is TRBJ2-3; no definite D call. The CDR3 length is 12 residues. Germline V gene lookup returns CDR1 MGHRA and CDR2 YSYEKL. The V gene lost 1 base and the J gene lost 8 bases, with 7 bases spanning the gap. The CDR3 DNA follows: TGCGCCAGCAGCCAAGGTCCGGGTACGCAGTATTTT. Residues: CASSQGPGTQYF.

The V gene is TRBV5-5, the J gene TRBJ2-1; weak D call: TRBD2 (6 bases). CDR1 is SGHKS and CDR2 is YYEKEE in the germline V gene (reference sequence). This CDR3 region has 17 residues. V lost 2 bases, J lost 4 bases, and 19 bases lay in between. The CDR3 spells CASSFSLVSGAYNEQFF. Here the CDR3 DNA reads TGTGCCAGCAGCTTTTCCTTGGTGTCGGGAGCTTACAATGAGCAGTTCTTC.

The rearrangement joins TRBV5-1 to TRBJ2-5, with D perhaps TRBD2 (7 bases). This CDR3 is built from 16 residues. In germline, CDR1 is SGHRS, CDR2 YFSETQ. Trimming shortened V by 4 bases and J by 2 bases, and 18 bases separated the two germline ends. This chain's CDR3 is CASSRGSAGAQETQYF. DNA of the CDR3: TGCGCCAGCAGCCGGGGTTCGGCGGGGGCTCAAGAGACCCAGTACTTC.

The V and J genes are TRBV5-1 and TRBJ2-3, with 15 bases identical to TRBD2. CDR1 SGHRS and CDR2 YFSETQ come from the germline V gene. The CDR3 runs 15 residues. V shed 7 bases, J shed 2 bases, and the junction held 2 bases outside the gene matches. The CDR3 reads CASGLAGGPTDTQYF. The CDR3 region has the DNA TGCGCCAGCGGACTAGCGGGGGGGCCCACAGATACGCAGTATTTT.

The V and J genes are TRBV21-1 and TRBJ2-7; the table's D call, TRBD2, was not checked against the DNA. TRBV21-1 is described as a pseudogene. The CDR3 consists of 16 residues. The CDR3 here is CASSKVGLAGGGEQYF. DNA of the CDR3: TGTGCCAGCAGCAAAGTCGGACTAGCGGGAGGAGGGGAGCAGTACTTC.

The chain joins TRBV5-5 to TRBJ1-2; weak D call: TRBD1 (6 bases). CDR1 and CDR2 (germline): SGHKS, YYEKEE (reference sequence). This CDR3 is 16 amino acids long. Trimming took 4 bases from V and 4 from J, leaving 20 bases between them. The CDR3 DNA follows: TGTGCCAGCAGCACAGAACCTCGGGTAGGGGGCTATGGCTACACCTTC. This encodes CASSTEPRVGGYGYTF.

The chain employs TRBV7-3 and TRBJ2-2, with 8 bases fitting TRBD1. This CDR3 region has 15 residues. J gave up 5 bases and V 5 bases, and 7 bases lay outside the gene matches. The germline CDR1 and CDR2 sequences are SGHTA and FQGTGA. The CDR3 protein is CASSARTGSTGELFF. DNA of the CDR3: TGTGCCAGCAGCGCAAGGACAGGGAGTACCGGGGAGCTGTTTTTT.

The V call is TRBV15, the J call TRBJ1-2; maybe TRBD1 (6 bases). The CDR3 runs to 16 residues. V gave up 0 bases and J gave up 2 bases, with 13 bases separating them. CDR1 is LNHNV and CDR2 is YYDKDF in the germline V gene (reference sequence). The CDR3, as DNA: TGTGCCACCAGCAGAGAAAAGTGGACAGTAAACTATGGCTACACCTTC. Protein product: CATSREKWTVNYGYTF.

CDR3 protein: CASSLIDKNTEAFF. CDR3 sequence (DNA): TGTGCCAGCAGCTTGATTGACAAGAACACTGAAGCTTTCTTT. The chain has TRBV5-5 and TRBJ1-1; D remains ambiguous. In germline, CDR1 is SGHKS, CDR2 YYEKEE (reference sequence). CDR3 length: 14 residues. Trimming removed 1 base from V and 1 base from J, with 8 bases in between.

The chain is built from TRBV27 and TRBJ1-2, with no clear D. Germline CDR1 MNHEY, CDR2 SMNVEV (reference sequence). Trimming stripped 4 bases from V and 5 bases from J, with 8 bases between. CDR3 length equals 12 residues. The chain's CDR3 is CASSSGGYGYTF. CDR3 in DNA: TGTGCCAGCAGTTCAGGTGGTTATGGCTACACCTTC.

The chain uses TRBV7-8 and TRBJ2-5, with 13 bases fitting TRBD2. V gave up 5 bases and J gave up 5 bases; unmatched junction bases: 8. Germline V lookup: CDR1 SGHVS, CDR2 FQNEAQ. The CDR3 is 16 residues long. The CDR3: CASSTRTSGRSETQYF. CDR3 bases: TGTGCCAGCAGCACTCGGACTAGCGGGAGATCTGAGACCCAGTACTTC.

The V gene is TRBV7-9, the J gene TRBJ1-2, with D possibly matching TRBD1 (5 bases). V was cut by 1 base and J by 5 bases, with 14 bases left in between. The CDR3 contains 15 residues. From germline, CDR1 is SEHNR and CDR2 FQNEAQ (reference sequence). The CDR3 DNA reads as TGTGCCAGCAGCTTAGTCCAGTTAGGGGAATATGGCTACACCTTC. Translation gives CASSLVQLGEYGYTF.

This chain links TRBV19 with TRBJ1-6; a possible D gene is TRBD1 (5 bases). Trimming left V 9 bases short and J 0 bases short, with 15 bases between. CDR3 length: 16 residues. Germline lookup yields CDR1 LNHDA and CDR2 SQIVND (reference sequence). As DNA, the CDR3 is TGTGCCAGCGGTAAACAGGTAAGCTCCTATAATTCACCCCTCCACTTT. Residues: CASGKQVSSYNSPLHF.

The rearrangement uses TRBV18 and TRBJ1-5; TRBD1 aligns across 7 bases. After removal of 4 bases from V and 8 bases from J, the junction contained 8 bases not matched to a gene. Germline loops: CDR1 KGHSH, CDR2 LQKENI. The CDR3 contains 14 residues. CDR3 region: CASSRGQAPEPQHF. CDR3 sequence (DNA): TGTGCCAGCTCACGAGGACAGGCCCCGGAGCCCCAGCATTTT.

The chain combines TRBV4-1 with TRBJ2-5, with 7 bases that match TRBD1. V gave up 0 bases and J gave up 6 bases; unmatched junction bases: 16. Germline V gene lookup returns CDR1 MGHRA and CDR2 YSYEKL. The CDR3 totals 18 residues. CDR3 sequence (DNA): TGCGCCAGCAGCCAAGAAGGTCGGACAGCGAACAGGGGTCAGACCCAGTACTTC. Protein product: CASSQEGRTANRGQTQYF.

The chain couples TRBV7-2 to TRBJ2-7, with D perhaps TRBD1 (5 bases). V shed 0 bases and J shed 1 base, with 10 bases lying between them. CDR1 and CDR2 (germline): SGHTA, FQGNSA. The length of the CDR3 is 15 residues. CDR3 coding DNA: TGTGCCAGCAGCTTAGCGGGGCCCGGTTCCTACGAGCAGTACTTC. The encoded protein is CASSLAGPGSYEQYF.

The V gene is TRBV7-2, the J gene TRBJ1-2; 9 bases fit TRBD1. Losses at the gene ends were 5 bases for V and 6 bases for J; bases not matched to a gene: 7. The germline V gene has CDR1 SGHTA and CDR2 FQGNSA. The CDR3 runs to 14 residues. The CDR3 bases are TGTGCCAGCAGCCTCGGGACAGGGAATGATGGCTACACCTTC. Translating gives CASSLGTGNDGYTF.

This clone was counted a single time. The chain uses TRBV5-6 and TRBJ2-7, with 9 nucleotides matching TRBD1. The junction had 8 bases not matched to a gene; V was cut back by 7 bases and J by 6 bases. The CDR3 runs 13 residues. Germline V gene lookup returns CDR1 SGHDT and CDR2 YYEEEE. CDR3 coding DNA: TGTGCCAGCTCAGGGGACAGGGCCCTCGAGCAGTACTTC. Its protein product is CASSGDRALEQYF.